Presented here are 15 T cell receptor beta chains from one specimen sequenced in a study of control samples from healthy donors and cancer patients. The assay was immunoSEQ multiplex PCR, and TCRdb's table has in-frame clones only and misses some. The sample records 70,000 or so clones, roughly 86% being singletons. Material: PBMCs. These TCRs come from a man between 60 and 75 years old with lung cancer.

In this sample, this clone turned up a few times. The chain links TRBV24-1 to TRBJ1-5; a weak D match, TRBD1 (5 bases). The CDR3 is 13 residues long. Germline loops: CDR1 KGHDR, CDR2 SFDVKD. The V and J ends lost 7 bases and 5 bases respectively, with 11 bases between them. The CDR3, as DNA: TGTGCCACCAGCGAAGGGGATCATCAGCCCCAGCATTTT. Protein: CATSEGDHQPQHF.

The rearrangement joins TRBV5-5 to TRBJ2-1; a weak D match, TRBD1 (5 bases). The CDR3 loop spans 16 amino acids. The V and J ends lost 0 bases and 3 bases respectively, with 13 bases between them. Germline CDR1 SGHKS, CDR2 YYEKEE (reference sequence). CDR3: CASSLDVGVYYNEQFF. The CDR3 nucleotides read TGTGCCAGCAGCTTGGATGTAGGGGTATACTACAATGAGCAGTTCTTC.

V and J are TRBV19 and TRBJ2-2, with D perhaps being TRBD1 or TRBD2 (7 bases each). The germline gives CDR1 LNHDA, CDR2 SQIVND (reference sequence). The CDR3 spans 12 residues. Between the trimmed V and J ends, which lost 6 bases and 14 bases, there was a span of 16 bases. This chain's CDR3 is CASSQGGIGLFF. The CDR3 nucleotides read TGTGCCAGTAGCCAGGGGGGGATCGGACTGTTTTTT.

V usage is TRBV29-1 and J usage is TRBJ1-2, with 12 positions matching TRBD1. The CDR3 length is 14 residues. Trimming cost V 6 bases and J 12 bases; bases outside gene matches: 14. The germline CDR1 and CDR2 sequences are SQVTM and ANQGSEA. CDR3: CSVDESGTGGFHTF. For the CDR3, the DNA is TGCAGCGTAGACGAATCCGGGACAGGGGGCTTCCACACCTTC.

This sequence joins TRBV7-3 and TRBJ2-1; weak D call: TRBD2 (6 bases). Germline V CDR1 and CDR2: SGHTA, FQGTGA. V was cut by 6 bases and J by 3 bases, with 12 bases left in between. The length of the CDR3 is 14 residues. CDR3 bases: TGTGCCAGCAGGGGGACTTACGACTACAATGAGCAGTTCTTC. The encoded protein is CASRGTYDYNEQFF.

This rearrangement joins TRBV18 to TRBJ1-1; 7 bases match TRBD1. Trimming removed 7 bases from V and 6 bases from J; junction bases left unmatched: 8. The CDR3 has 13 amino acids. Germline V gene data show CDR1 as KGHSH and CDR2 as LQKENI. In DNA, the CDR3 is TGTGCCAGCTTGGACAGGAGTTCCCCTGAAGCTTTCTTT. Amino acids: CASLDRSSPEAFF. The full variable domain, completed using reference TRBV18 and TRBJ1-1, is NAGVMQNPRHLVRRRGQEARLRCSPMKGHSHVYWYRQLPEEGLKFMVYLQKENIIDESGMPKERFSAEFPKEGPSILRIQQVVRGDSAAYFCASLDRSSPEAFFGQGTRLTVV.

V is TRBV27 and J is TRBJ2-2; D is unresolved. The CDR3 contains 13 residues. Germline-derived CDR1 and CDR2 are MNHEY and SMNVEV (reference sequence). V was trimmed by 1 base and J by 11 bases, leaving 11 bases between them. CDR3 region: CASSLLSRFELFF. DNA of the CDR3: TGTGCCAGCAGTTTATTATCCAGGTTCGAGCTGTTTTTT.

The chain employs TRBV15 and TRBJ1-5; 7 bases map to TRBD1. J lost 0 bases, V lost 0 bases, and 5 bases had no gene match. CDR3 length equals 17 residues. Per the germline V gene, CDR1 is LNHNV and CDR2 is YYDKDF (reference sequence). This CDR3 is CATSRDRQGDSNQPQHF. DNA for the CDR3: TGTGCCACCAGCAGAGATAGGCAGGGGGATAGCAATCAGCCCCAGCATTTT.

The rearrangement links TRBV10-1 to TRBJ2-1; 7 bases map to TRBD1. CDR1 is WNHNN, CDR2 SYGVQD, per germline (reference sequence). V shed 4 bases and J 2 bases; nucleotides not matched to a gene: 5. This CDR3 has 15 residues. The CDR3 region has the DNA TGCGCCAGCAGTGCCAAACAGGGGCCCTACAATGAGCAGTTCTTC. It encodes CASSAKQGPYNEQFF.

This rearrangement joins TRBV7-3 to TRBJ2-1, with 8 bases lining up with TRBD2. Germline V gene sequence: CDR1 SGHTA, CDR2 FQGTGA. The CDR3 is made up of 15 amino acids. J gave up 4 bases and V 5 bases, and 7 bases lay outside the gene matches. The CDR3 DNA is TGTGCCAGCAGCCCCACCAGCGGGGGTTACAATGAGCAGTTCTTC. Amino acid sequence: CASSPTSGGYNEQFF.

Notes on this clone: The sample contains more than one DNA sequence encoding this CDR3. The chain links TRBV12-3 or TRBV12-4 to TRBJ1-5; D gene uncertain. CDR3 length: 13 residues. Trimming removed 5 bases at V and 0 bases at J, with 5 bases between. CDR3 coding DNA: TGTGCCAGCAGTGGTAATAGCAATCAGCCCCAGCATTTT. Protein sequence: CASSGNSNQPQHF.

The rearrangement joins TRBV25-1 to TRBJ1-3, with 9 bases lining up with TRBD1. Germline V CDR1 and CDR2: MGHDK, SYGVNS. The ends lost 3 bases at V and 8 bases at J; junction bases unmatched: 11. This CDR3 is built from 16 residues. The CDR3 is CASSDIPGQGTHTIYF. The CDR3 nucleotides read TGTGCCAGCAGTGACATTCCCGGACAGGGGACGCACACCATATATTTT.

The V and J genes are TRBV2 and TRBJ1-2; D remains unclear. V was trimmed by 5 bases and J by 3 bases, leaving 10 bases between them. The CDR3 consists of 13 residues. Germline CDR1 reads SNHLY; CDR2 reads FYNNEI. The CDR3 loop reads CASSPQQDYGYTF. The DNA for the CDR3 is TGTGCCAGCAGTCCCCAGCAAGACTATGGCTACACCTTC.

The rearrangement uses TRBV10-3 and TRBJ1-5; 10 bases fit TRBD1. The CDR3 has 13 residues. Trimming at V came to 10 bases and at J to 4 bases, leaving 4 bases not matched to a gene. Germline CDR1 and CDR2: ENHRY and SYGVKD. The CDR3 sequence: CATGTGANQPQHF. The CDR3 DNA follows: TGTGCCACTGGGACAGGGGCGAATCAGCCCCAGCATTTT.

V gene TRBV5-6 combines with J gene TRBJ1-5, with D perhaps TRBD1 (5 bases). Trimming removed 4 bases at V and 3 bases at J, with 11 bases between. The germline V gene has CDR1 SGHDT and CDR2 YYEEEE. CDR3 size: 14 residues. CDR3 nucleotide sequence: TGTGCCAGCAGCCTGGGACGGATCAATCAGCCCCAGCATTTT. Encoded protein: CASSLGRINQPQHF.